This T cell receptor (beta chain) is drawn from a study of post-analysis software for immune sequencing data. Turning to the study itself: Relapsing-remitting, secondary progressive and progressive-relapsing forms of multiple sclerosis all featured among disease courses. General study results and limits: Analysis by F measure revealed that same-batch samples clustered strongly together. Five TRBV segments were more frequent in patients than controls; TRBV5-6, TRBV5-1 and TRBV20-1 belonged to this group. In multiple sclerosis, normalized Chao1 diversity was significantly below that of controls.

Concerning this clonotype: Its specificity is unknown.

Prepared TCR beta cDNA libraries contained unique molecular identifiers. Approximately 450,000 cDNA molecules were recovered from an input of about 0.95 to 11 million T cells. Each CDR3 protein is one row after TCRdb ran MiXCR on the PCR reads. The sample holds 650,000 to 850,000 distinct CDR3 sequences, about 43% seen once. The CDR3 totals 13 residues. Trimming removed 0 bases from V and 9 bases from J, with 11 bases in between. Germline-derived CDR1 and CDR2 are LGHNA and YNFKEQ. Sequencing input: blood. The source of this sequence is a girl aged 5 to 17 with multiple sclerosis. The chain has TRBV4-2 and TRBJ2-5; D is unresolved. In DNA form, the CDR3 reads TGTGCCAGCAGCCAAGATCTTAGGTCCGCCCAGTACTTC. This codes for CASSQDLRSAQYF.